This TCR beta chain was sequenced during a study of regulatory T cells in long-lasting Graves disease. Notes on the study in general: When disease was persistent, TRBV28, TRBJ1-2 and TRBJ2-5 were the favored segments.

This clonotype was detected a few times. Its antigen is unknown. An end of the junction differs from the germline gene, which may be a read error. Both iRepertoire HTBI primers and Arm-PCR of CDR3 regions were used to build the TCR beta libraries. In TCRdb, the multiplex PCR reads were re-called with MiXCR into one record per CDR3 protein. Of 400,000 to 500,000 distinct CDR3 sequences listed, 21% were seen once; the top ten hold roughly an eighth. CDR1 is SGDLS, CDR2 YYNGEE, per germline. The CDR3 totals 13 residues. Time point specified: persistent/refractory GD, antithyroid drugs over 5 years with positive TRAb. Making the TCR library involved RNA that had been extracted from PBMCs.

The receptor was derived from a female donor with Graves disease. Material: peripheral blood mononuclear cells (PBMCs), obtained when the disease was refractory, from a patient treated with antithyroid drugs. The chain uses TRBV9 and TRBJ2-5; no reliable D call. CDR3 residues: CASSVGEKETQYF. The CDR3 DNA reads TGTGCCAGCAGCGTAGGAGAGAAAGAAACCCAGTACTTC.